A single sample is the source of the 7 T cell receptor beta chains below, sequenced in a study of T cells in Graves' hyperthyroidism and ophthalmopathy. The CDR3 regions of TCR beta were amplified from RNA transcripts. The primer set for the first-round RT-PCR of the TCR CDR3 was HTBI. Each CDR3 protein is one row after TCRdb ran MiXCR on the multiplex PCR reads. The sample has some 350,000 distinct CDR3 sequences, around 15% seen once. The sample consisted of blood. The receptor set was obtained from an older woman with Graves' ophthalmopathy.

The table lists this clonotype with many counts. This sequence joins TRBV5-1 and TRBJ2-3; no reliable D call. With 0 bases removed from V and 2 bases from J, the gap between germline ends came to 10 bases. The CDR3 is 15 residues long. CDR1 SGHRS and CDR2 YFSETQ come from the germline V gene. The CDR3 is CASSLAEVSTDTQYF. In nucleotides, the CDR3 is TGCGCCAGCAGCTTGGCTGAGGTTTCCACAGATACGCAGTATTTT.

The table lists this clonotype with a few counts. The chain is built from TRBV20-1 and TRBJ2-7; TRBD2 matches at 11 bases. The CDR3 loop spans 17 amino acids. Looked up from germline, CDR1 is DFQATT and CDR2 is SNEGSKA (reference sequence). Trimming at V came to 0 bases and at J to 8 bases, leaving 15 bases not matched to a gene. The CDR3 bases are TGCAGTGCTAGAGAACTAGCGGGAGCAAGCAGGAGATACAAGCAGTACTTC. Protein product: CSARELAGASRRYKQYF.

About this clonotype: The junction departs from the called germline gene at one end, perhaps through a read error. The chain has TRBV20-1 and TRBJ2-3, with 12 bases identical to TRBD2. CDR3 length: 16 amino acids. Germline-derived CDR1 and CDR2 are DFQATT and SNEGSKA (reference sequence). The CDR3 reads CGATGTSGYSTDTQYF. CDR3 DNA: TGCGGTGCTACCGGGACTAGCGGGTATAGCACAGATACGCAGTATTTT.

The chain employs TRBV5-1 and TRBJ2-1; 9 bases agree with TRBD1. CDR1 is SGHRS and CDR2 is YFSETQ in the germline V gene. Trimming took 7 bases from V and 2 from J; bases not matched to a gene: 7. The CDR3 is made up of 15 amino acids. The CDR3 is CASLGTGMTYNEQFF. In DNA, the CDR3 is TGCGCCAGCTTAGGGACAGGGATGACCTACAATGAGCAGTTCTTC.

This clonotype was picked up many times. CDR3 protein: CSVYDTQETQYF. CDR3 nucleotides: TGCAGCGTTTATGACACCCAAGAGACCCAGTACTTC. The chain joins TRBV29-1 to TRBJ2-5, with D unclear. Trimming stripped 5 bases from V and 1 base from J, with 8 bases between. Germline V CDR1 and CDR2: SQVTM, ANQGSEA. The CDR3 length is 12 residues.

V is TRBV7-9 and J is TRBJ2-2, with 13 bases that match TRBD2. There are 19 residues in the CDR3. Per the germline V gene, CDR1 is SEHNR and CDR2 is FQNEAQ (reference sequence). V was clipped by 4 bases and J by 0 bases; unmatched bases: 8. The chain's CDR3 is CASSSRTSGRTANTGELFF. The CDR3 coding sequence is TGTGCCAGCAGCTCCCGGACTAGCGGGAGAACAGCGAACACCGGGGAGCTGTTTTTT.

This clonotype was counted between two and nine times. The chain combines TRBV20-1 with TRBJ1-6; the match to TRBD1 covers 10 bases. The CDR3 spans 14 residues. Trimming removed 6 bases from V and 5 bases from J; junction bases left unmatched: 4. The V gene's germline CDR1 is DFQATT and CDR2 SNEGSKA (reference sequence). The CDR3 DNA sequence: TGCAGTGCAGACGGGACAGGGGATAATTCACCCCTCCACTTT. Translation: CSADGTGDNSPLHF.